This T cell receptor beta chain emerged from a study of T cell changes during pregnancy in multiple sclerosis. Method: immunoSEQ multiplex PCR; TCRdb's copy keeps in-frame clones and lacks some. The data show tens of thousands of clones, 94% seen once. The CDR3 is 13 amino acids. Trimming left V 5 bases short and J 5 bases short, with 12 bases between. CDR1 MNHEY and CDR2 SVGAGI come from the germline V gene. The rearrangement joins TRBV6-5 to TRBJ2-5; the D is unclear. The starting material was peripheral blood, obtained in the third trimester of pregnancy. The receptor comes from a female donor with multiple sclerosis, enrolled in a pregnancy study. CDR3 residues: CASSTTKKETQYF. In DNA form, the CDR3 reads TGTGCCAGCAGTACAACGAAGAAGGAGACCCAGTACTTC.